This TCR beta chain was retrieved from a study of control samples from healthy donors and cancer patients. Deletions cut 7 bases from V and 4 bases from J, with 20 bases between. The germline V gene encodes CDR1 SNHLY and CDR2 FYNNEI. This CDR3 has 16 residues. Only in-frame clones appear in the TCRdb table, and some are missing; sequencing was by immunoSEQ multiplex PCR. The data contain approximately 150,000 clones, around 90% of them singletons. The chain is built from TRBV2 and TRBJ2-1, with a weak D call TRBD2 (7 bases). This receptor was taken from a young man in good health. Source material: blood. The CDR3, as DNA: TGTGCCAGCAATAAAATGGGGGGGGCTGGGTACAATGAGCAGTTCTTC. This translates into CASNKMGGAGYNEQFF.